This T cell receptor (beta chain) is drawn from a study of CD8 T cells in ankylosing spondylitis. Notes on the study in general: Characteristic, it appeared, of ankylosing spondylitis blood was a TCR beta motif of roughly 8 highly homologous variants. Reportedly, matched ankylosing spondylitis synovial fluid was significantly enriched for disease-linked clones. Some of the motif variants had earlier been found in reactive arthritis patients' fluid and blood. In peripheral blood, disease-linked CD8+ clones occurred at relatively low frequencies.

Each TCR beta library was made by quantitative 5'-RACE that incorporated molecular barcodes. TCRdb fed the 5' RACE reads into MiXCR, producing one record per CDR3 protein. Counted here are roughly 450,000 distinct CDR3 sequences, roughly a quarter occurring once; the ten biggest clones make up 0.75% to 0.9%. The CDR3 runs to 14 residues. Germline V gene lookup returns CDR1 SGHRS and CDR2 YFSETQ. The V and J ends lost 0 bases and 4 bases respectively, with 8 bases between them. There are a few counts of this clonotype. Its antigen is currently unknown. The chain uses TRBV5-1 and TRBJ2-1, with a possible D match to TRBD1 (6 bases). This TCR derives from a male donor with ankylosing spondylitis. What was sequenced was blood, either unsorted or a sorted T cell fraction (not recorded which). The CDR3 bases are TGCGCCAGCAGCTTGGAACAGGGATACAATGAGCAGTTCTTC. This sequence encodes CASSLEQGYNEQFF.